The 15 T cell receptor beta chains given below trace back to one sample, sequenced in a study of T cell changes during pregnancy in multiple sclerosis. Clones were read by immunoSEQ multiplex PCR, and TCRdb kept only the in-frame ones, dropping some. Here the sample spans under 55,000 clones, 80% to 95% being singletons. Sequencing used CD4+ T cells from peripheral blood mononuclear cells, obtained in the third trimester of pregnancy. These receptor sequences come from a female donor with multiple sclerosis, enrolled in a pregnancy study.

This sequence joins TRBV5-4 and TRBJ1-1, with D maybe TRBD1 (6 bases). CDR3 length: 16 amino acids. V lost 0 bases, J lost 2 bases, and 14 bases lay in between. From germline, CDR1 is SGHNT and CDR2 YYREEE (reference sequence). DNA for the CDR3: TGTGCCAGCAGCTTGGGGGTTCGGGACACAAACACTGAAGCTTTCTTT. Protein product: CASSLGVRDTNTEAFF.

The J gene is TRBJ1-6, the V gene TRBV4-1, with D possibly TRBD1 on 5 matching bases. Trimming took 4 bases from V and 2 from J, leaving 18 bases between them. Germline-derived CDR1 and CDR2 are MGHRA and YSYEKL. CDR3 length: 18 amino acids. The CDR3 here is CASSRKGKGIAYNSPLHF. The CDR3 DNA reads TGCGCCAGCAGCCGAAAAGGGAAGGGGATCGCCTATAATTCACCCCTCCACTTT.

The gene calls are TRBV7-8 and TRBJ2-3; D may be TRBD2 (6 bases). Per the germline V gene, CDR1 is SGHVS and CDR2 is FQNEAQ. The V end lost 4 bases, the J end lost 3 bases, and 17 bases lay between the germline ends. This CDR3 has 16 amino acids. DNA of the CDR3: TGTGCCAGCAGCTCCGGAGGGTCCGTGAGTACAGATACGCAGTATTTT. This translates into CASSSGGSVSTDTQYF.

The V gene is TRBV11-3, the J gene TRBJ2-2; 11 nucleotides line up with TRBD1. Germline values: CDR1 SGHNT, CDR2 YENEEA. With V trimmed by 5 bases and J by 3 bases, 5 bases remained unmatched. This CDR3 contains 16 residues. The CDR3 region has the DNA TGTGCCAGCAGCCCCAGGACAGGGGGCTACACCGGGGAGCTGTTTTTT. Its protein product is CASSPRTGGYTGELFF.

The genes are TRBV15 and TRBJ2-7; weak D call: TRBD1 (5 bases). Per germline, CDR1 LNHNV and CDR2 YYDKDF (reference sequence). The V end lost 5 bases, the J end lost 9 bases, and 17 bases lay between the germline ends. The length of the CDR3 is 13 residues. The CDR3 is CATSFQGNLGQYF. The CDR3 coding sequence is TGTGCCACCAGCTTTCAGGGAAATTTGGGGCAGTACTTC. The whole variable domain, remainder taken from reference TRBV15 and TRBJ2-7, is DAMVIQNPRYQVTQFGKPVTLSCSQTLNHNVMYWYQQKSSQAPKLLFHYYDKDFNNEADTPDNFQSRRPNTSFCFLDIRSPGLGDTAMYLCATSFQGNLGQYFGPGTRLTVT.

J is TRBJ1-3 and V is TRBV11-1; possibly TRBD1 for D (6 bases). Trimming left V 5 bases short and J 0 bases short, with 8 bases between. Germline V gives CDR1 SGHAT, CDR2 FQDESV (reference sequence). This CDR3 contains 14 residues. The CDR3 spells CASSRTDSGNTIYF. DNA for the CDR3: TGTGCCAGCAGCCGGACAGACTCTGGAAACACCATATATTTT.

This clone was seen a single time. The CDR3 region is CASGAGRDLAKNIQYF. DNA of the CDR3: TGCGCCAGCGGGGCCGGCAGGGACTTAGCCAAAAACATTCAGTACTTC. The rearrangement uses TRBV5-1 and TRBJ2-4; a possible D gene is TRBD2 (6 bases). Germline V gene data show CDR1 as SGHRS and CDR2 as YFSETQ. The germline V and J ends were trimmed by 7 bases and 0 bases, with 17 bases remaining between them. The CDR3 runs to 16 residues.

This rearrangement joins TRBV10-3 to TRBJ2-3; TRBD2 is a possible D gene (5 bases). The V end lost 4 bases, the J end lost 2 bases, and 13 bases lay between the germline ends. The CDR3 has 15 residues. Germline V gene data show CDR1 as ENHRY and CDR2 as SYGVKD. CDR3 nucleotides: TGTGCCATCAGTGCCCGGGGAGCGGACACAGATACGCAGTATTTT. It specifies CAISARGADTDTQYF.

The chain recombines TRBV18 with TRBJ1-2; no firm D call. CDR3 length equals 13 residues. V was cut by 3 bases and J by 4 bases, with 9 bases left in between. The germline V gene has CDR1 KGHSH and CDR2 LQKENI. The CDR3, as DNA: TGTGCCAGCTCACCCGACAAGTCCTATGGCTACACCTTC. Translation gives CASSPDKSYGYTF.

The chain couples TRBV19 to TRBJ1-2; D not resolved. Germline CDR1 and CDR2: LNHDA and SQIVND (reference sequence). Trimming removed 8 bases at V and 8 bases at J, with 27 bases between. This CDR3 contains 16 residues. The CDR3 DNA is TGTGCCAGTCATCCGGGAGTCCTCCATTCTTATGGGGGCTACACCTTC. This codes for CASHPGVLHSYGGYTF.

This chain links TRBV19 with TRBJ1-1, with 11 bases aligning to TRBD1. V shed 6 bases, J shed 11 bases, and the junction held 5 bases outside the gene matches. Germline V gives CDR1 LNHDA, CDR2 SQIVND (reference sequence). The CDR3 consists of 12 residues. This chain's CDR3 is CASSGQGAVAFF. The CDR3 nucleotides are TGTGCCAGTAGCGGACAGGGGGCAGTCGCTTTCTTT.

V usage is TRBV6-5 and J usage is TRBJ2-1, with 12 positions matching TRBD2. The germline gives CDR1 MNHEY, CDR2 SVGAGI. The CDR3 consists of 13 residues. Trimming removed 10 bases from V and 7 bases from J; junction bases left unmatched: 5. In DNA, the CDR3 is TGTGCCACGAGACTAGCGGGGGTTAATGAGCAGTTCTTC. Its translation is CATRLAGVNEQFF.

The J gene is TRBJ1-2, the V gene TRBV6-5; 8 bases match TRBD1. With V trimmed by 5 bases and J by 8 bases, 10 bases remained unmatched. The CDR3 sequence is 14 residues long. CDR1 is MNHEY and CDR2 is SVGAGI in the germline V gene. CDR3 amino acids: CASSTQGAGVGYTF. The CDR3 DNA reads as TGTGCCAGCAGTACGCAGGGGGCGGGCGTAGGCTACACCTTC.

This clone showed up just once. The V call is TRBV9, the J call TRBJ1-6; D remains ambiguous. Germline CDR1 is SGDLS and CDR2 is YYNGEE. V shed 2 bases and J shed 4 bases, with 13 bases lying between them. The CDR3 totals 16 residues. CDR3 loop: CASSVTSFGYNSPLHF. CDR3 nucleotides: TGTGCCAGCAGCGTTACGAGTTTCGGGTATAATTCACCCCTCCACTTT.

The chain is built from TRBV6-1 and TRBJ1-3; possibly TRBD1 for D (6 bases). CDR3 length: 15 amino acids. CDR1 is MNHNS and CDR2 is SASEGT in the germline V gene. Trimming cost V 4 bases and J 0 bases, with 10 bases left between them. DNA for the CDR3: TGTGCCAGCAGTGCTACAGGGTCCTCTGGAAACACCATATATTTT. It translates to CASSATGSSGNTIYF.